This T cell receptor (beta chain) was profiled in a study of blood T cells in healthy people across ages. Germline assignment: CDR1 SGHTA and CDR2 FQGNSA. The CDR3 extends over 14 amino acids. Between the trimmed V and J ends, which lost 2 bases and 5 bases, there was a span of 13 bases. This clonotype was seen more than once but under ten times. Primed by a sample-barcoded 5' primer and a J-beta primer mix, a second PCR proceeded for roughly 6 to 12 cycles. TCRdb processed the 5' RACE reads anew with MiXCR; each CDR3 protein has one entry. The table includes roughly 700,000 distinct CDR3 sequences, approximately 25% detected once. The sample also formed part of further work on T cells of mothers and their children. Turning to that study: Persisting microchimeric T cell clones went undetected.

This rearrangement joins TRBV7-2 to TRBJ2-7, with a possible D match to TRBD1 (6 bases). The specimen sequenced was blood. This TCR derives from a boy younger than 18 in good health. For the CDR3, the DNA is TGTGCCAGCAGCTTATCCCAGGGGTTGAACGAGCAGTACTTC. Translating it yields CASSLSQGLNEQYF.